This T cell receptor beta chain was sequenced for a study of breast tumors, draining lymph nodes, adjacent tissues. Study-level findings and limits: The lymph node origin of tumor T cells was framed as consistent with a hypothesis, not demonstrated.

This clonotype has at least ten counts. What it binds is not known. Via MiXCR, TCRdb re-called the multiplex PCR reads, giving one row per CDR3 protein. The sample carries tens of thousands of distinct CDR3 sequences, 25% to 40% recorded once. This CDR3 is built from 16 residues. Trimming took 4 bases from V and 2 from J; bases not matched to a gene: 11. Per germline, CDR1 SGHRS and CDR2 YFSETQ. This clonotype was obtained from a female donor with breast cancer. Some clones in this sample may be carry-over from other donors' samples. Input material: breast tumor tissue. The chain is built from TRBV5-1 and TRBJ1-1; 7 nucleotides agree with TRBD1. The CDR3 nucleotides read TGCGCCAGCAGCCGATACTGGGGACAGAGTAACACTGAAGCTTTCTTT. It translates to CASSRYWGQSNTEAFF. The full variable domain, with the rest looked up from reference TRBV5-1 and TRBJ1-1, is KAGVTQTPRYLIKTRGQQVTLSCSPISGHRSVSWYQQTPGQGLQFLFEYFSETQRNKGNFPGRFSGRQFSNSRSEMNVSTLELGDSALYLCASSRYWGQSNTEAFFGQGTRLTVV.